This T cell receptor (beta chain) was sequenced during a study of cytomegalovirus exposure and HLA in healthy donors. About the research overall: Roughly 180 million T cells yielded 120 million or so unique TCR beta sequences, as an earlier analysis found.

This PCR relied on a set of 60 Vbeta primers and 13 Jbeta primers. Here immunoSEQ multiplex PCR was the method, and the copy in TCRdb shows in-frame clones only, minus some. This sample has some 120,000 clones; roughly 80% occur once, and the top ten carry 1.2%. Study-wide results and caveats: In vitro work confirmed that a few CMV-associated chains recognize CMV antigens. When analyzed later, a missense DCLRE1C variant was found to be linked to TCR beta V- and J-gene trimming.

A note on this clone: Its antigen is not identified.

CDR1 is LGHNA and CDR2 is YSLEER in the germline V gene. Trimming removed 1 base from V and 2 bases from J, with 8 bases in between. CDR3 length: 14 residues. The V call is TRBV4-3, the J call TRBJ1-1; weak D call: TRBD1 (5 bases). Material: PBMCs. The clonotype comes from a man in his fifties or sixties in good health and CMV-seronegative. The CDR3 sequence: CASSQAGGNTEAFF. The CDR3 nucleotides are TGCGCCAGCAGCCAAGCGGGGGGTAACACTGAAGCTTTCTTT.